The T cell receptor beta chain under discussion was sequenced for a study of blood T cell repertoires in COVID-19. The wider study: Sites in the United States, Italy and Spain provided acute and convalescent COVID-19 samples. T cells, B-cell-depleted T cells, or PBMCs supplied cDNA or gDNA.

In the authors' workflow: By means of reference gene primer amplification, nucleated cell counts were estimated. Sequencing used immunoSEQ multiplex PCR; TCRdb keeps in-frame clones, though not all of them. Clone size and the V and J calls come from that table; the DNA yielded D and trimming. The repertoire has 160,000 or so clones, 86% of them found once; the top ten carry more than 3%. V lost 4 bases to trimming and J lost 4 bases, with 15 bases between them. The CDR3 extends over 15 amino acids. Germline V CDR1 and CDR2: SGHTA, FQGNSA. The sequenced sample was peripheral blood. This TCR came from a woman in her seventies with acute or convalescent COVID-19. The chain employs TRBV7-2 and TRBJ2-3; TRBD1 might be the D (6 bases). For the CDR3, the DNA is TGTGCCAGCAGCTACAGATGGACAGAATCAGATACGCAGTATTTT. Protein: CASSYRWTESDTQYF.